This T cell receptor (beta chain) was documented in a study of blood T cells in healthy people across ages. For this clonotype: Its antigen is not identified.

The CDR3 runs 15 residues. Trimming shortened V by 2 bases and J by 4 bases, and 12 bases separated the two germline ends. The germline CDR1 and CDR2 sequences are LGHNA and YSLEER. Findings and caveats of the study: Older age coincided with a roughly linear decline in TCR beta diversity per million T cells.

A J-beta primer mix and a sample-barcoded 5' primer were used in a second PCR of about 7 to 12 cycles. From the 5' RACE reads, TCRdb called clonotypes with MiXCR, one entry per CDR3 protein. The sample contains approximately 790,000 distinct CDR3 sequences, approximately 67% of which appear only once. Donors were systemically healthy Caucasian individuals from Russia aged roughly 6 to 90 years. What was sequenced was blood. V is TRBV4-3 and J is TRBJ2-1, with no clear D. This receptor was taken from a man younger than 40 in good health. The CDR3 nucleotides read TGCGCCAGCAGCCAAAGACACTTAGGTTACAATGAGCAGTTCTTC. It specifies CASSQRHLGYNEQFF.